One T cell receptor (beta chain) is described in this entry. Its cognate antigen is unknown. Other DNA sequences within the sample encode an identical CDR3. This record comes from a study of shared clonotypes between healthy human individuals. Study-wide points: About 5.2% was the fraction of naive CD4 clonotypes found shared across several donors. When compared with the clonotypes that were shared by all four sorted-subset donors, the non-shared clonotypes turned out to have lower generation probabilities. Few donors limited the genetic and exposure-history diversity represented.

Some clones are missing from TCRdb's copy, which holds only in-frame ones; the method was immunoSEQ multiplex PCR. The data show roughly 500,000 clones, about 96% seen once. Trimming removed 2 bases from V and 1 base from J, with 5 bases in between. This CDR3 has 13 amino acids. Germline V gene lookup returns CDR1 MNHEY and CDR2 SVGAGI. Recent acute infections and vaccinations were absent in the healthy HIV-negative adult donors. Sequenced: naive CD4+ T cells sorted from blood. As to subset: CD45RA+ positively selected. This receptor was identified in a young woman in good health. The V gene is TRBV6-5, the J gene TRBJ1-1, with a possible D match to TRBD1 (5 bases). The CDR3 region is CASSYDRNTEAFF. The CDR3 coding sequence is TGTGCCAGCAGTTACGACAGGAACACTGAAGCTTTCTTT.